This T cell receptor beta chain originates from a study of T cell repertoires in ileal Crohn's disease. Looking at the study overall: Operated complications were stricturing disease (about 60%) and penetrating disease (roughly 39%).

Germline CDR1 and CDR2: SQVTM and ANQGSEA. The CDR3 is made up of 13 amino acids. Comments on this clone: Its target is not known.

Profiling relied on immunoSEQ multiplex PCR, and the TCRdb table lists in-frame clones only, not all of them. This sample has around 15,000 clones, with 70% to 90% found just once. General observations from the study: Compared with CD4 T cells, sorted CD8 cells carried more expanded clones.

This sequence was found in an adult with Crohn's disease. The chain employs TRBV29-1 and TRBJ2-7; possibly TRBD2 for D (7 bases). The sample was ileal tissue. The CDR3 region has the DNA TGCAGTACAAGGGGGGGTTTCTCCTACGAGCAGTACTTC. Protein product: CSTRGGFSYEQYF.